The 28 T cell receptor beta chains reported below all come from one sample, sequenced in a study of low-dose radiotherapy and immunotherapy resistance in tumors. Alpha- and beta-chain coverage of first-strand cDNA came from TRAV- and TRBV-specific primers. PCR amplification of the TCRs was performed with Phusion for 20 to 25 PCR cycles, and it relied on a constant-region primer together with a V-primer adapter. MiXCR, run by TCRdb on the reads, gives a single entry per CDR3 protein. The sample yields tens of thousands of distinct CDR3 sequences, about 23% seen once. Time point described: before trial treatment. This specimen was PBMCs, taken before treatment. Source of these receptors: a male donor with prostate cancer.

This clonotype was recorded many times. The CDR3 reads CASSSGTGAYEQYF. The CDR3 bases are TGTGCCAGCAGTTCCGGGACAGGGGCCTACGAGCAGTACTTC. The V and J genes are TRBV28 and TRBJ2-7; 10 positions match TRBD1. The germline CDR1 and CDR2 sequences are MDHEN and SYDVKM. V was pared by 4 bases and J by 2 bases, with 2 bases of the junction left unmatched. The CDR3 extends over 14 amino acids.

This clonotype was observed many times. The chain uses TRBV15 and TRBJ2-5, with unresolved D. With 1 base removed from V and 2 bases from J, the gap between germline ends came to 5 bases. Per germline, CDR1 LNHNV and CDR2 YYDKDF (reference sequence). The CDR3 is 13 amino acids. CDR3 in DNA: TGTGCCACCAGCAGAGGACAACAAGAGACCCAGTACTTC. Translating gives CATSRGQQETQYF.

This sequence joins TRBV9 and TRBJ2-3, with 8 bases lining up with TRBD2. J was trimmed by 0 bases and V by 1 base; bases with no gene match: 10. CDR3 size: 18 residues. Germline V lookup: CDR1 SGDLS, CDR2 YYNGEE. CDR3 residues: CASSVWNSGGRSTDTQYF. CDR3 DNA: TGTGCCAGCAGCGTATGGAACAGCGGGGGCCGGAGCACAGATACGCAGTATTTT.

This clonotype was detected ten times or more. The V and J genes are TRBV7-9 and TRBJ2-7; D assignment may be TRBD1 or TRBD2 (5 bases each). The V gene's germline CDR1 is SEHNR and CDR2 FQNEAQ (reference sequence). The ends were cut back, 5 bases at V and 0 bases at J, with 14 bases in the middle. This CDR3 comprises 15 residues. CDR3 amino acids: CASSHRDAGSYEQYF. The CDR3 DNA is TGTGCCAGCAGCCACCGGGACGCCGGCTCCTACGAGCAGTACTTC.

This clonotype was recorded many times. The rearrangement links TRBV12-3 or TRBV12-4 to TRBJ2-3; the D gene is possibly TRBD2 (5 bases). Trimming stripped 3 bases from V and 7 bases from J, with 11 bases between. The CDR3 is 13 amino acids. The CDR3 nucleotides read TGTGCCAGCAGTTTCGGCGGGTTGCATACGCAGTATTTT. Residues: CASSFGGLHTQYF.

In regard to this clonotype: A far larger clone is one base from this, pointing to a likely read error. This chain uses TRBV13 with TRBJ2-1; 9 nucleotides agree with TRBD2. The CDR3 is 14 amino acids. The V gene end was trimmed by 5 bases and the J gene end by 10 bases; junction bases not matched to a gene: 9. In germline, CDR1 is PRHDT, CDR2 FYEKMQ (reference sequence). In nucleotides, the CDR3 is TGTGCCAGCAGCCCGTTAGCGGGGGTCGGCGAGCAGTTCTTC. It encodes CASSPLAGVGEQFF.

This clonotype is deemed medium-sized. The chain has TRBV11-2 and TRBJ2-1, with 8 bases lining up with TRBD2. Germline V CDR1 and CDR2: SGHAT, FQNNGV. CDR3 size: 15 residues. The trim removed 4 bases at V and 12 bases at J, leaving 14 bases unmatched. The DNA of the CDR3 is TGTGCCAGCAGCTCCGACGGCGGGGGGCGCGGGGGGCAGTTCTTC. This codes for CASSSDGGGRGGQFF.

This clonotype is judged medium-sized. This rearrangement joins TRBV28 to TRBJ2-3; the D is unclear. Trimming shortened V by 3 bases and J by 1 base, and 8 bases separated the two germline ends. CDR3 size: 14 residues. Germline V gene sequence: CDR1 MDHEN, CDR2 SYDVKM. CDR3 in DNA: TGTGCCAGCAGTTTGCAGCCGGGCACAGATACGCAGTATTTT. Translation: CASSLQPGTDTQYF.

This clonotype was found many times. The CDR3 spells CASSGQGRNTGELFF. The CDR3 region has the DNA TGTGCCAGCAGTGGACAGGGAAGGAACACCGGGGAGCTGTTTTTT. The chain couples TRBV2 to TRBJ2-2, with 7 bases aligning to TRBD1. Unmatched junction bases numbered 3, after V lost 4 bases and J lost 1 base. This CDR3 has 15 amino acids. Germline CDR1 is SNHLY and CDR2 is FYNNEI.

This clonotype was recorded many times. The chain carries TRBV27 and TRBJ2-2, with TRBD2 identical over 9 bases. The V gene's germline CDR1 is MNHEY and CDR2 SMNVEV (reference sequence). V lost 6 bases to trimming and J lost 4 bases; unmatched junction nucleotides: 18. The CDR3 extends over 19 amino acids. CDR3: CASSRRVASGTLSTGELFF. The CDR3 nucleotides are TGTGCCAGCAGCCGAAGGGTAGCTAGCGGGACGCTTAGCACCGGGGAGCTGTTTTTT.

This clonotype has a count of ten or more. The rearrangement joins TRBV4-1 to TRBJ1-1; D remains unclear. This CDR3 spans 16 amino acids. The V and J ends lost 3 bases and 6 bases respectively, with 20 bases between them. Germline CDR1 reads MGHRA; CDR2 reads YSYEKL. CDR3 sequence reads: CASSQRTNLDGAEAFF. The CDR3, as DNA: TGCGCCAGCAGCCAGCGAACGAACCTAGACGGGGCTGAAGCTTTCTTT.

This clonotype was recorded once. V usage is TRBV20-1 and J usage is TRBJ2-2; D possibly corresponds to TRBD2 (5 bases). Trimming stripped 3 bases from V and 2 bases from J, with 10 bases between. CDR3 size: 14 residues. Germline CDR1 and CDR2: DFQATT and SNEGSKA (reference sequence). The CDR3 reads CSASPSLNTGELFF. In DNA, the CDR3 is TGCAGTGCTAGTCCTAGCCTCAACACCGGGGAGCTGTTTTTT.

This clonotype came up many times. The chain has TRBV11-2 and TRBJ2-1; a weak D match, TRBD2 (5 bases). This CDR3 comprises 13 residues. Germline loops: CDR1 SGHAT, CDR2 FQNNGV. The germline V and J ends were trimmed by 3 bases and 9 bases, with 12 bases remaining between them. The CDR3 loop reads CASSLVTRFEQFF. DNA of the CDR3: TGTGCCAGCAGCTTGGTAACTAGGTTTGAGCAGTTCTTC.

In this sample, this clonotype turned up many times. This sequence joins TRBV11-2 and TRBJ2-5, with unresolved D. V lost 0 bases, J lost 4 bases, and 6 bases lay in between. The CDR3 sequence is 13 residues long. The germline CDR1 and CDR2 sequences are SGHAT and FQNNGV. CDR3 loop: CASSLELGETQYF. The CDR3 bases are TGTGCCAGCAGCTTAGAACTGGGAGAGACCCAGTACTTC.

The gene calls are TRBV6-8 and TRBJ2-3; the match to TRBD2 covers 7 bases. Germline V lookup: CDR1 MNHGY, CDR2 SAAAGT. The CDR3 consists of 20 residues. The V segment lost 5 bases and the J segment 1 base; nucleotides outside the gene matches: 21. The CDR3 is CASSAPGRRRGVYGTDTQYF. In nucleotides, the CDR3 is TGTGCCAGCAGTGCCCCTGGAAGGCGACGGGGGGTGTACGGCACAGATACGCAGTATTTT.

This clonotype was detected ten times or more. The chain uses TRBV7-2 and TRBJ2-5; D assignment may be TRBD1 or TRBD2 (5 bases each). V was trimmed by 5 bases and J by 5 bases, leaving 21 bases between them. Germline-derived CDR1 and CDR2 are SGHTA and FQGNSA. CDR3 length equals 16 residues. The CDR3: CASSLEQVSGWETQYF. Written as DNA, the CDR3 is TGTGCCAGCAGCCTGGAACAGGTCTCGGGATGGGAGACCCAGTACTTC.

This clonotype was detected ten times or more. The rearrangement uses TRBV10-3 and TRBJ2-3; D remains unclear. The CDR3 has 15 residues. Germline CDR1 is ENHRY and CDR2 is SYGVKD. With 4 bases removed from V and 0 bases from J, the gap between germline ends came to 11 bases. CDR3 protein: CAISGLSGSTDTQYF. The CDR3 region has the DNA TGTGCCATCAGTGGCCTGTCGGGCAGCACAGATACGCAGTATTTT.

This clonotype was recorded many times. The chain carries TRBV12-3 or TRBV12-4 and TRBJ2-3, with TRBD2 matching over 8 bases. Trimming took 6 bases from V and 5 from J; bases not matched to a gene: 7. The length of the CDR3 is 14 residues. CDR3 bases: TGTGCCAGCAGCCCACTAGCGGTCGGAGATACGCAGTATTTT. Amino acids: CASSPLAVGDTQYF.

This clonotype was picked up many times. The chain couples TRBV11-2 to TRBJ2-2; 8 bases line up with TRBD2. V shed 3 bases and J 3 bases; nucleotides not matched to a gene: 3. This CDR3 spans 15 amino acids. Per germline, CDR1 SGHAT and CDR2 FQNNGV. The CDR3 DNA reads TGTGCCAGCAGCTTTACTAGCGGCCACACCGGGGAGCTGTTTTTT. Amino acid sequence: CASSFTSGHTGELFF.

The V gene is TRBV7-3, the J gene TRBJ1-1; 9 bases map to TRBD1. This CDR3 contains 18 residues. Germline V gene sequence: CDR1 SGHTA, CDR2 FQGTGA. V gave up 1 base and J gave up 0 bases; unmatched junction bases: 9. The CDR3 loop is CASSLRAGTGRLNTEAFF. CDR3 nucleotide sequence: TGTGCCAGCAGCTTAAGGGCCGGGACAGGGAGGCTGAACACTGAAGCTTTCTTT.

This clonotype was found many times. The CDR3 nucleotides read TGTGCCAGCAGTTTAGCGCTTAGTTCAACCTACGAGCAGTACTTC. It codes for CASSLALSSTYEQYF. V usage is TRBV12-3 or TRBV12-4 and J usage is TRBJ2-7; D unresolved. The CDR3 sequence is 15 residues long. The V end was cut by 0 bases, the J end by 2 bases, with 11 bases between.

This clonotype has only one observation. V usage is TRBV27 and J usage is TRBJ1-2; 8 bases agree with TRBD1. The V segment lost 6 bases and the J segment 6 bases; nucleotides outside the gene matches: 6. The CDR3 runs 13 residues. Germline loops: CDR1 MNHEY, CDR2 SMNVEV (reference sequence). In nucleotides, the CDR3 is TGTGCCAGCAGGTGGGACAGGAGTAATGGCTACACCTTC. Translation: CASRWDRSNGYTF.

With respect to this clonotype: A far bigger clonotype differs at one base, so this is likely a read error. The rearrangement joins TRBV6-5 to TRBJ1-6; TRBD1 matches at 9 bases. Germline V gene lookup returns CDR1 MNHEY and CDR2 SVGAGI. Germline trimming cut 10 bases from V and 1 base from J; bases unmatched to any gene: 8. The CDR3 sequence is 16 residues long. The CDR3 DNA follows: TGTGCCACCGGACAGGGGTATGGGTCCTATAATTCACCCCTCCACTTT. Its protein is CATGQGYGSYNSPLHF.

This clonotype was recorded many times. The CDR3 protein is CASSPSGGDYNEQFF. The CDR3 nucleotides are TGCGCCAGCAGCCCCAGTGGAGGGGATTACAATGAGCAGTTCTTC. The J gene is TRBJ2-1, the V gene TRBV4-1; D is possibly TRBD2 (6 bases). The CDR3 totals 15 residues. Germline CDR1 is MGHRA and CDR2 is YSYEKL. V gave up 4 bases and J gave up 4 bases, with 14 bases separating them.

The rearrangement joins TRBV4-1 to TRBJ1-5; D is ambiguous. From germline, CDR1 is MGHRA and CDR2 YSYEKL. The CDR3 covers 15 residues. Trimming left V 1 base short and J 0 bases short, with 7 bases between. The CDR3 region is CASSQGGVSNQPQHF. Written as DNA, the CDR3 is TGCGCCAGCAGCCAAGGGGGAGTTAGCAATCAGCCCCAGCATTTT.

V is TRBV7-2 and J is TRBJ2-7, with TRBD1 matching over 10 bases. V trimming: 5 bases; J trimming: 3 bases; junction bases outside the gene matches: 7. The CDR3 totals 15 residues. Germline V gene data show CDR1 as SGHTA and CDR2 as FQGNSA. The CDR3 bases are TGTGCCAGCAGCGCACACCGGGACAGGGGCTACGAGCAGTACTTC. This sequence encodes CASSAHRDRGYEQYF.

This clonotype was observed a few times. The V call is TRBV5-5, the J call TRBJ2-7; weak D call: TRBD2 (6 bases). The germline CDR1 and CDR2 sequences are SGHKS and YYEKEE (reference sequence). The CDR3 is 13 residues long. The germline V and J ends were trimmed by 4 bases and 5 bases, with 13 bases remaining between them. The DNA for the CDR3 is TGTGCCAGCAGCCAAACTACTAGCAACGAGCAGTACTTC. Protein product: CASSQTTSNEQYF.

This clonotype was observed many times. The chain links TRBV19 to TRBJ1-1; possible D gene TRBD1, 6 bases. The germline V gene has CDR1 LNHDA and CDR2 SQIVND (reference sequence). This CDR3 is built from 14 residues. Trimming left V 3 bases short and J 1 base short, with 9 bases between. The CDR3 bases are TGTGCCAGTAGTATTAGGGGGGGGAACACTGAAGCTTTCTTT. Amino acids: CASSIRGGNTEAFF.